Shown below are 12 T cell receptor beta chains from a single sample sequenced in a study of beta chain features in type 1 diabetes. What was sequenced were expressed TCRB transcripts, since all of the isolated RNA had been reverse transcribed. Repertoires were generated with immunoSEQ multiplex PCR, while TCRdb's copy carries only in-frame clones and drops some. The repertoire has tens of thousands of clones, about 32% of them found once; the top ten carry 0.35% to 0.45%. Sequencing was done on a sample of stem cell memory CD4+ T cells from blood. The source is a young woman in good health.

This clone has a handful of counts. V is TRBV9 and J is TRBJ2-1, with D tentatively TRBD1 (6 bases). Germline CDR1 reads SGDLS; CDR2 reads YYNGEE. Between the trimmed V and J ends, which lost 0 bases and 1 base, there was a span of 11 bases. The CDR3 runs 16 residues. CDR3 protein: CASSVGQEPSYNEQFF. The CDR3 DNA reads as TGTGCCAGCAGCGTAGGACAGGAACCATCCTACAATGAGCAGTTCTTC.

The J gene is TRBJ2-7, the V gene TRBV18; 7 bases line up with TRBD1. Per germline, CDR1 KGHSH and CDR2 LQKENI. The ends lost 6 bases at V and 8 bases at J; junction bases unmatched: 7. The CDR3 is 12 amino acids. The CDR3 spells CASSHDRDQQYF. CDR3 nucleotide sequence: TGTGCCAGCTCCCACGACAGGGACCAGCAGTACTTC.

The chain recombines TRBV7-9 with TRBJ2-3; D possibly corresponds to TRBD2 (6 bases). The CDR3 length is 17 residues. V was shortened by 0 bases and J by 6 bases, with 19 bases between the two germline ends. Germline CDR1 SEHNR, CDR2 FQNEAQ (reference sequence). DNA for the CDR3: TGTGCCAGCAGCTTAGCGGGCGGGACCGAGATTTTGGATACGCAGTATTTT. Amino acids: CASSLAGGTEILDTQYF.

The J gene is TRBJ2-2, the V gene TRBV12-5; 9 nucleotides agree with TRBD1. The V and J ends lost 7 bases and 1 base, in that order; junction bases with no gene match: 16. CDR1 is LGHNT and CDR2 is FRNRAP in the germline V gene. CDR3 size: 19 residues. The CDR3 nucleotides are TGTGCTAGTGTGTCGCGGAACGGGACAGGGATTGTGAACACCGGGGAGCTGTTTTTT. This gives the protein CASVSRNGTGIVNTGELFF.

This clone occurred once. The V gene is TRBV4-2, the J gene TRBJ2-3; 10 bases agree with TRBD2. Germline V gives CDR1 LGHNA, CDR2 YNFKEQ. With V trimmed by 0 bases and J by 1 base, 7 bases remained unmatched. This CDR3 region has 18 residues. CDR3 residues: CASSQENRLAGGTDTQYF. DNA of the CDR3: TGTGCCAGCAGCCAAGAAAATCGTCTAGCGGGGGGCACAGATACGCAGTATTTT.

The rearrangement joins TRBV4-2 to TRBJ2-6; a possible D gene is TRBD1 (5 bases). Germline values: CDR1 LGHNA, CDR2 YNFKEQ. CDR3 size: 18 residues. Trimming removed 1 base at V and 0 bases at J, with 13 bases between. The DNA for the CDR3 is TGTGCCAGCAGCCAAGGTAGGGGTGACCCCTCTGGGGCCAACGTCCTGACTTTC. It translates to CASSQGRGDPSGANVLTF.

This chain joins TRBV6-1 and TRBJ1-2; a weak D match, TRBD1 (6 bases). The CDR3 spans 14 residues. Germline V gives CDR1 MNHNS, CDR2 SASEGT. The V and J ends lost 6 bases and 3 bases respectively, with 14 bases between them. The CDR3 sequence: CASRATGMDYGYTF. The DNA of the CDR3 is TGTGCCAGCAGAGCTACAGGGATGGACTATGGCTACACCTTC.

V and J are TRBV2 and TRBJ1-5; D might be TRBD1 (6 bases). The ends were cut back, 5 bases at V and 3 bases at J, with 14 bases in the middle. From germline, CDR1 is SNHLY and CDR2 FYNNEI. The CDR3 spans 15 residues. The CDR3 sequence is CASSLQSGDNQPQHF. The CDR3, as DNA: TGTGCCAGCAGTTTACAATCAGGGGACAATCAGCCCCAGCATTTT.

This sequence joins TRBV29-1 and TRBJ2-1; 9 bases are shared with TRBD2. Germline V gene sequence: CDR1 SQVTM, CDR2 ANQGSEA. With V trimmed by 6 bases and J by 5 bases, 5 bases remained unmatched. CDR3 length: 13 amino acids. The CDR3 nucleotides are TGCAGCGTAAGGACTAGCGTAAACAATGAGCAGTTCTTC. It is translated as CSVRTSVNNEQFF.

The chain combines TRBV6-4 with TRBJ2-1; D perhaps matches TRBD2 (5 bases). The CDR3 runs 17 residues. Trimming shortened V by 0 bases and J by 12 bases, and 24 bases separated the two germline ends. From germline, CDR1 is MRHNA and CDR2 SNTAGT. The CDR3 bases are TGTGCCAGCAGTGACTCGACACGGGAAGGGCTTCCCTCGGGGCAGTTCTTC. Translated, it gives CASSDSTREGLPSGQFF.

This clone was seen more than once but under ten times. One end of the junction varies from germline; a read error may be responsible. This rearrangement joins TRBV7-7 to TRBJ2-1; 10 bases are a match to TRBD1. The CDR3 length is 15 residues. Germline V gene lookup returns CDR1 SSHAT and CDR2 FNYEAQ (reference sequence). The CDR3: CASSPGTGVFNEQFF. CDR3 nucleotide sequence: TGTGCTAGCAGCCCAGGGACAGGGGTTTTCAATGAGCAGTTCTTC.

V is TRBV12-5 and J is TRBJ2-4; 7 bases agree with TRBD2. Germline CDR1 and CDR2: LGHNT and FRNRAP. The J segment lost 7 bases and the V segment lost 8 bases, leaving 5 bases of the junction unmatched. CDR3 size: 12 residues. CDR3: CASSWGGNIQYF. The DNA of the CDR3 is TGTGCTAGTTCCTGGGGGGGGAACATTCAGTACTTC.